This TCR beta chain originates from a study of T cell responses to AZD1222 COVID-19 vaccine. Germline V gene lookup returns CDR1 SGDLS and CDR2 YYNGEE. The CDR3 has 14 residues. Between the trimmed V and J ends, which lost 0 bases and 2 bases, there was a span of 8 bases. The table came from immunoSEQ multiplex PCR; TCRdb's copy has only in-frame clones and leaves some out. The table records over 100,000 clones, roughly 90% of them present only once. The chain recombines TRBV9 with TRBJ1-2; D remains ambiguous. The source is an adult in good health. Here the sequenced sample was peripheral blood, taken on day 0 of AZD1222 vaccination. CDR3 coding DNA: TGTGCCAGCAGCGTAGGAAGGAAGAACTATGGCTACACCTTC. The encoded protein is CASSVGRKNYGYTF.